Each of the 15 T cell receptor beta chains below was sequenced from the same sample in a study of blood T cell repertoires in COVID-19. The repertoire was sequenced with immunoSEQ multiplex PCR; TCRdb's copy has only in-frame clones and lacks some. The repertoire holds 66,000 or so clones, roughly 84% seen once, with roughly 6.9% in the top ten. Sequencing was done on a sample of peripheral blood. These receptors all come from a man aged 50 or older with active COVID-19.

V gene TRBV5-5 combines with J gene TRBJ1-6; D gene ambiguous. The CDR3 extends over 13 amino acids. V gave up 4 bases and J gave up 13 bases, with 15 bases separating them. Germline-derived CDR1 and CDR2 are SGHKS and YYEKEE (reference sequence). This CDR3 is CASSRDGVDPLHF. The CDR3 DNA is TGTGCCAGCAGCCGCGACGGGGTGGATCCCCTCCACTTT.

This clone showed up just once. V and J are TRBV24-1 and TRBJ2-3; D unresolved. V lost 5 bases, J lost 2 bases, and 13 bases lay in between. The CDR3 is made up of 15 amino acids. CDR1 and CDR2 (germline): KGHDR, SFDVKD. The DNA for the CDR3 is TGTGCCACCAGTGGTTCCGGTTTCGACACAGATACGCAGTATTTT. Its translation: CATSGSGFDTDTQYF.

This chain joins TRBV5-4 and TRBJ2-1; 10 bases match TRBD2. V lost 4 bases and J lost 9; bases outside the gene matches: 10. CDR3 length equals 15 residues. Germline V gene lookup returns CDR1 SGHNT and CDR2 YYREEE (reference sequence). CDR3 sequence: CASSISGRADGEQFF. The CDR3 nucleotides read TGTGCCAGCAGCATCAGCGGGAGGGCCGATGGTGAGCAGTTCTTC.

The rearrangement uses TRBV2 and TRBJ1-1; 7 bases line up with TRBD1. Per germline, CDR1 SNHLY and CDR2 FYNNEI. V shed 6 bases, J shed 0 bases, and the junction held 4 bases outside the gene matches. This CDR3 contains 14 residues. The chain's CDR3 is CASREGQLNTEAFF. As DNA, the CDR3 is TGTGCCAGCAGGGAGGGACAGCTGAACACTGAAGCTTTCTTT.

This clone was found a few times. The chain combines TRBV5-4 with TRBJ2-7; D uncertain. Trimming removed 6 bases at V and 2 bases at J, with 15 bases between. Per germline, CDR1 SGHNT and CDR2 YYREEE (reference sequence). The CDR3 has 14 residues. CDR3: CASNRQGGTYEQYF. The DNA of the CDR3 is TGTGCCAGCAACCGCCAAGGCGGAACCTACGAGCAGTACTTC.

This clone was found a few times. CDR3 region: CASSQELRTEQYF. Here the CDR3 DNA reads TGTGCCAGCAGCCAAGAGTTGAGAACCGAGCAGTACTTC. The chain recombines TRBV3-1 (or the pseudogene TRBV3-2) with TRBJ2-7; D call uncertain. This CDR3 has 13 amino acids. Between the trimmed V and J ends, which lost 0 bases and 6 bases, there was a span of 9 bases. Germline V gene sequence: CDR1 LGHDT, CDR2 YNNKEL (reference sequence).

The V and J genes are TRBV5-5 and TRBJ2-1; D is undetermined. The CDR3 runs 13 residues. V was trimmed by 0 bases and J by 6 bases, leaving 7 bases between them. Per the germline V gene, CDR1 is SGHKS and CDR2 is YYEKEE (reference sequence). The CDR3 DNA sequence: TGTGCCAGCAGCTTGGAGCCGCTCAATGAGCAGTTCTTC. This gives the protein CASSLEPLNEQFF.

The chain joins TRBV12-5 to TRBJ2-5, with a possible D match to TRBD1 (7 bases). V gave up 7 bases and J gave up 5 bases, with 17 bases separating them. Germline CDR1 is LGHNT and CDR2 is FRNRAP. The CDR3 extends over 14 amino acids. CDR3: CASDLPGGGETQYF. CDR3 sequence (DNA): TGTGCTAGTGACCTACCAGGGGGAGGCGAGACCCAGTACTTC.

This CDR3 reads CASRQGGGYTF. In DNA, the CDR3 is TGCGCCAGCAGACAGGGGGGAGGCTACACCTTC. The V and J genes are TRBV5-1 and TRBJ1-2, with 8 positions matching TRBD1. This CDR3 is built from 11 residues. From germline, CDR1 is SGHRS and CDR2 YFSETQ. The J segment lost 8 bases and the V segment lost 5 bases, leaving 2 bases of the junction unmatched. Drawing the rest from reference TRBV5-1 and TRBJ1-2, the complete variable domain is KAGVTQTPRYLIKTRGQQVTLSCSPISGHRSVSWYQQTPGQGLQFLFEYFSETQRNKGNFPGRFSGRQFSNSRSEMNVSTLELGDSALYLCASRQGGGYTFGSGTRLTVV.

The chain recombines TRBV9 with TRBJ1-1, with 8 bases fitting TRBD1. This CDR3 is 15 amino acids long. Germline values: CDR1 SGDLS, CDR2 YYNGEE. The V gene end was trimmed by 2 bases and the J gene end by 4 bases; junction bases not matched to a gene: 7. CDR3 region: CASSVTGGEFTEAFF. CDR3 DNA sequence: TGTGCCAGCAGCGTCACAGGGGGGGAGTTCACTGAAGCTTTCTTT.

This CDR3 reads CSARDTSEQYF. The CDR3 DNA sequence: TGCAGTGCTAGAGATACCAGCGAGCAGTACTTC. The gene calls are TRBV20-1 and TRBJ2-7; no clear D gene. Germline CDR1 is DFQATT and CDR2 is SNEGSKA (reference sequence). Trimming cost V 0 bases and J 6 bases, with 6 bases left between them. The CDR3 runs to 11 residues.

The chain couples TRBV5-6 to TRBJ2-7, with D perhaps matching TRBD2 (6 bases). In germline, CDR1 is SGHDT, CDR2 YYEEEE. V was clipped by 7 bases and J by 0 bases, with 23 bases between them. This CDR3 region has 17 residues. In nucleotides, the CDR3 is TGTGCCAGCGCAGCGTCGTCCCGCGTCGGGAGCTCCTACGAGCAGTACGTC. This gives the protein CASAASSRVGSSYEQYV.

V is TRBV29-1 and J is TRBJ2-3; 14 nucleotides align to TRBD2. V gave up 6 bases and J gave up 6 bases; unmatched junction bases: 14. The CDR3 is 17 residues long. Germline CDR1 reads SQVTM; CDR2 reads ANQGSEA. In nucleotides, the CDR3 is TGCAGCGTGAATGGACTAGCGGGGGGCCTCACAAGTGATACGCAGTATTTT. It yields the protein CSVNGLAGGLTSDTQYF.

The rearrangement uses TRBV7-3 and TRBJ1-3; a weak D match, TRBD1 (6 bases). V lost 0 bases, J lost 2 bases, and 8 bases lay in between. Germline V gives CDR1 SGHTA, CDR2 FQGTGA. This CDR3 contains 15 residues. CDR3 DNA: TGTGCCAGCAGCTTAACGGCAGGGGCTGGAAACACCATATATTTT. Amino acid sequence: CASSLTAGAGNTIYF.

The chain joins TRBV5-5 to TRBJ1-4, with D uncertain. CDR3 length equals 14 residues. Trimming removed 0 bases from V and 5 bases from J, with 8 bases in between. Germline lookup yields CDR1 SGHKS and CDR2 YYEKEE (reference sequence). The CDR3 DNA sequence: TGTGCCAGCAGCTTGGAACGAGTGAATGAAAAACTGTTTTTT. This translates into CASSLERVNEKLFF.